These 26 T cell receptor beta chains were sequenced from one sample in a study of cytomegalovirus exposure and HLA in healthy donors. PCR primers comprised 60 Vbeta and 13 Jbeta primers. The table came from immunoSEQ multiplex PCR; TCRdb's copy has only in-frame clones and leaves some out. Of 130,000 or so clones detected, over 70% appear once; the ten largest clones hold approximately 1.6%. Sequences were obtained from PBMCs. These receptors were obtained from a young woman in good health and CMV-seronegative.

The sample holds a few counts of this clone. The rearrangement uses TRBV27 and TRBJ2-7; 11 bases are a match to TRBD2. The germline CDR1 and CDR2 sequences are MNHEY and SMNVEV (reference sequence). The trim removed 7 bases at V and 9 bases at J, leaving 17 bases unmatched. The CDR3 covers 16 residues. CDR3 in amino acids: CASTALAGENNRRQYF. Here the CDR3 DNA reads TGTGCCAGCACGGCACTAGCGGGAGAAAATAACAGGCGGCAGTACTTC.

This chain uses TRBV4-2 with TRBJ2-1, with TRBD2 matching over 8 bases. There are 16 residues in the CDR3. CDR1 LGHNA and CDR2 YNFKEQ come from the germline V gene. Trimming took 4 bases from V and 3 from J; bases not matched to a gene: 8. The CDR3 DNA reads as TGTGCCAGCAGCCCAAGCGGGAGAGATAACTACAATGAGCAGTTCTTC. Translating it yields CASSPSGRDNYNEQFF.

The chain recombines TRBV19 with TRBJ1-5; 8 nucleotides agree with TRBD1. CDR1 is LNHDA, CDR2 SQIVND, per germline (reference sequence). The CDR3 runs 15 residues. V shed 5 bases, J shed 8 bases, and the junction held 11 bases outside the gene matches. The CDR3 loop is CASSVRQGHLEPQHF. Here the CDR3 DNA reads TGTGCCAGTAGTGTTCGACAGGGGCACTTGGAGCCCCAGCATTTT.

The chain links TRBV4-1 to TRBJ2-7, with D tentatively TRBD2 (6 bases). Germline CDR1 reads MGHRA; CDR2 reads YSYEKL. The CDR3 runs 17 residues. Trimming removed 3 bases from V and 4 bases from J, with 22 bases in between. CDR3 amino acids: CASSHPALADSGYEQYF. CDR3 DNA sequence: TGCGCCAGCAGCCACCCGGCGTTAGCGGATTCTGGATACGAGCAGTACTTC.

This clone showed up just a few times. The CDR3 DNA reads TGTGCCAGCAGTGACGAGAATACGCAGTATTTT. Translating it yields CASSDENTQYF. The chain couples TRBV2 to TRBJ2-3, with no clear D. Deletions cut 3 bases from V and 7 bases from J, with 5 bases between. The CDR3 runs to 11 residues. Germline-derived CDR1 and CDR2 are SNHLY and FYNNEI.

This clone has just a few counts. The chain combines TRBV6-1 with TRBJ2-1, with TRBD2 matching over 14 bases. CDR1 and CDR2 from the germline V gene are MNHNS and SASEGT. The CDR3 is made up of 15 amino acids. The trim removed 1 base at V and 8 bases at J, leaving 1 base unmatched. The CDR3 DNA reads as TGTGCCAGCAGTGAAGGGACTAGCGGGAGGCATGAGCAGTTCTTC. Protein: CASSEGTSGRHEQFF.

V gene TRBV6-5 combines with J gene TRBJ1-5; perhaps TRBD1 as D (5 bases). V was pared by 8 bases and J by 5 bases, with 13 bases between. The V gene's germline CDR1 is MNHEY and CDR2 SVGAGI. This CDR3 has 13 residues. CDR3 DNA: TGTGCCAGCGCTCGGGGGGAAGATCAGCCCCAGCATTTT. It yields the protein CASARGEDQPQHF.

The chain recombines TRBV7-9 with TRBJ2-3, with 12 bases lining up with TRBD2. Trimming removed 11 bases from V and 5 bases from J; junction bases left unmatched: 5. Germline CDR1 is SEHNR and CDR2 is FQNEAQ (reference sequence). The CDR3 spans 13 residues. In DNA form, the CDR3 reads TGTGCCGGGGGGGGACTAGCGGGAGATACGCAGTATTTT. Amino acid sequence: CAGGGLAGDTQYF.

The chain recombines TRBV10-1 with TRBJ2-1; possibly TRBD2 for D (6 bases). The CDR3 has 18 residues. The V end lost 0 bases, the J end lost 8 bases, and 23 bases lay between the germline ends. Germline values: CDR1 WNHNN, CDR2 SYGVQD (reference sequence). CDR3 sequence: CASSESGLASHRIDEQFF. Here the CDR3 DNA reads TGCGCCAGCAGTGAGTCGGGACTGGCATCGCACCGAATCGATGAGCAGTTCTTC.

The chain has TRBV2 and TRBJ1-1; 10 bases line up with TRBD1. J gave up 2 bases and V 10 bases, and 13 bases lay outside the gene matches. The CDR3 covers 16 residues. Germline V lookup: CDR1 SNHLY, CDR2 FYNNEI. The CDR3 protein is CAINPGQGIRNTEAFF. CDR3 DNA sequence: TGTGCCATCAACCCGGGACAGGGGATTCGAAACACTGAAGCTTTCTTT.

The sample holds one count of this clone. The rearrangement links TRBV7-6 to TRBJ2-3, with 10 nucleotides matching TRBD2. The CDR3 length is 14 residues. Losses at the gene ends were 8 bases for V and 1 base for J; bases not matched to a gene: 3. Germline V lookup: CDR1 SGHVS, CDR2 FNYEAQ. The CDR3 DNA follows: TGTGCCAGCTCCGGGACTAGCGGCACAGATACGCAGTATTTT. Residues: CASSGTSGTDTQYF. Full variable domain (outside the CDR3, taken from reference TRBV7-6 and TRBJ2-3): GAGVSQSPRYKVTKRGQDVALRCDPISGHVSLYWYRQALGQGPEFLTYFNYEAQQDKSGLPNDRFSAERPEGSISTLTIQRTEQRDSAMYRCASSGTSGTDTQYFGPGTRLTVL.

The chain links TRBV7-2 to TRBJ2-5; 7 positions match TRBD1. V gave up 1 base and J gave up 5 bases; unmatched junction bases: 4. This CDR3 spans 14 amino acids. The germline V gene encodes CDR1 SGHTA and CDR2 FQGNSA. DNA of the CDR3: TGTGCCAGCAGCTTAGGAGGGGGCGTGGAGACCCAGTACTTC. It specifies CASSLGGGVETQYF.

The chain carries TRBV4-1 and TRBJ2-7, with 9 bases aligning to TRBD2. The CDR3 totals 15 residues. Germline CDR1 and CDR2: MGHRA and YSYEKL. Unmatched junction bases numbered 5, after V lost 1 base and J lost 4 bases. The CDR3 here is CASSQVSAGGYEQYF. Here the CDR3 DNA reads TGCGCCAGCAGCCAAGTTTCGGCGGGAGGGTACGAGCAGTACTTC.

V is TRBV4-2 and J is TRBJ2-1, with D tentatively TRBD2 (6 bases). This CDR3 spans 17 amino acids. The germline CDR1 and CDR2 sequences are LGHNA and YNFKEQ. V lost 4 bases to trimming and J lost 2 bases, with 18 bases between them. The CDR3 DNA reads TGTGCCAGCAGCCGCCCGATGGGCGGGAACCCCTACAATGAGCAGTTCTTC. Protein sequence: CASSRPMGGNPYNEQFF.

CDR3 loop: CASQVGPGQGQPQHF. The CDR3 DNA sequence: TGTGCCTCCCAGGTGGGGCCAGGGCAAGGGCAGCCCCAGCATTTT. The genes are TRBV6-6 and TRBJ1-5; a weak D match, TRBD1 (5 bases). Trimming took off 11 bases at V and 7 bases at J, with 24 bases between the two ends. This CDR3 has 15 residues. The germline V gene encodes CDR1 MNHNY and CDR2 SVGAGI (reference sequence).

The CDR3 sequence: CATSSIFQGGSEAFF. In DNA form, the CDR3 reads TGTGCCACCAGCAGTATCTTTCAGGGGGGTTCTGAAGCTTTCTTT. This chain uses TRBV15 with TRBJ1-1, with TRBD1 matching 7 bases. With 3 bases clipped from V and 6 bases from J, the junction kept 10 bases outside the gene matches. Germline-derived CDR1 and CDR2 are LNHNV and YYDKDF (reference sequence). There are 15 residues in the CDR3.

This chain links TRBV5-6 with TRBJ1-1; 8 positions agree with TRBD1. The CDR3 is made up of 17 amino acids. CDR1 is SGHDT, CDR2 YYEEEE, per germline. The junction had 12 bases not matched to a gene; V was cut back by 4 bases and J by 1 base. In nucleotides, the CDR3 is TGTGCCAGCAGCGCAAATTTCAGGGGGCCCTGGAACACTGAAGCTTTCTTT. It yields the protein CASSANFRGPWNTEAFF.

This chain uses TRBV7-2 with TRBJ1-2, with D possibly TRBD1 on 5 matching bases. Per germline, CDR1 SGHTA and CDR2 FQGNSA. V lost 5 bases and J lost 4, with 17 bases in between. The CDR3 is made up of 15 amino acids. The CDR3 loop reads CASSISPQGFYGYTF. The CDR3 bases are TGTGCCAGCAGCATTTCGCCCCAGGGTTTCTATGGCTACACCTTC.

This clone was observed a few times. This chain joins TRBV4-1 and TRBJ2-1; D is possibly TRBD2 (6 bases). Germline V gives CDR1 MGHRA, CDR2 YSYEKL. Deletions cut 0 bases from V and 3 bases from J, with 9 bases between. This CDR3 has 15 residues. CDR3 region: CASSQDGEVYNEQFF. The CDR3 bases are TGCGCCAGCAGCCAAGACGGGGAGGTCTACAATGAGCAGTTCTTC.

This clone was seen a few times. The chain joins TRBV25-1 to TRBJ1-2; possible D gene TRBD1, 5 bases. The CDR3 covers 13 residues. V gave up 3 bases and J gave up 8 bases, with 13 bases separating them. Germline V gives CDR1 MGHDK, CDR2 SYGVNS. CDR3 in DNA: TGTGCCAGCAGTGATGGGACCGGGGGAGGCTACACCTTC. Amino acids: CASSDGTGGGYTF.

The rearrangement joins TRBV4-1 to TRBJ2-6; D unclear. Germline CDR1 MGHRA, CDR2 YSYEKL. V shed 2 bases and J shed 0 bases, with 11 bases lying between them. The CDR3 runs to 17 residues. CDR3 bases: TGCGCCAGCAGCCAAAGTTATTCAGGCTCTGGGGCCAACGTCCTGACTTTC. It codes for CASSQSYSGSGANVLTF.

This clone was counted once. The chain employs TRBV6-5 and TRBJ1-4, with 7 bases that match TRBD1. This CDR3 contains 13 residues. Germline CDR1 and CDR2: MNHEY and SVGAGI. With V trimmed by 8 bases and J by 8 bases, 8 bases remained unmatched. The CDR3 DNA is TGTGCCAGCCGGCAGGGGGTCGGAGAAAAACTGTTTTTT. Its protein is CASRQGVGEKLFF.

This sequence joins TRBV4-2 and TRBJ2-7, with TRBD1 identical over 8 bases. V was clipped by 1 base and J by 2 bases; unmatched bases: 10. The CDR3 length is 17 residues. CDR1 LGHNA and CDR2 YNFKEQ come from the germline V gene. This CDR3 is CASSQGTVRDRPYEQYF. In DNA, the CDR3 is TGTGCCAGCAGCCAAGGGACGGTCCGGGACAGGCCCTACGAGCAGTACTTC.

Only one count was recorded for this clone. CDR3 nucleotides: TGCAGTGCTAGCACTAGAGAGACCCAGTACTTC. It is translated as CSASTRETQYF. The chain employs TRBV20-1 and TRBJ2-5, with a tentative D call TRBD2 (5 bases). CDR3 size: 11 residues. Trimming pared 3 bases from V and 4 bases from J, leaving 6 bases between. Germline loops: CDR1 DFQATT, CDR2 SNEGSKA (reference sequence).

V usage is TRBV6-1 and J usage is TRBJ2-2; the match to TRBD2 covers 13 bases. The V and J ends lost 3 bases and 6 bases, in that order; junction bases with no gene match: 4. The CDR3 is 16 amino acids. Germline-derived CDR1 and CDR2 are MNHNS and SASEGT. CDR3 amino acids: CASSDPGLAGSGELFF. CDR3 bases: TGTGCCAGCAGTGACCCGGGACTAGCGGGATCCGGGGAGCTGTTTTTT.

This clone appeared a single time. The chain links TRBV6-1 to TRBJ2-2; 11 bases are shared with TRBD2. V was pared by 6 bases and J by 7 bases, with 7 bases of the junction left unmatched. Germline loops: CDR1 MNHNS, CDR2 SASEGT. The CDR3 contains 15 residues. CDR3 sequence (DNA): TGTGCCAGCAGGGGGGGGACTAGCGGATTCGGGGAGCTGTTTTTT. This encodes CASRGGTSGFGELFF.